This T cell receptor (beta chain) was retrieved from a study of CD8 T cells in ankylosing spondylitis. General study findings and limits: Seemingly characteristic of ankylosing spondylitis blood was a TCR beta motif consisting of about 8 highly homologous variants.

This CDR3 is built from 15 residues. V lost 0 bases and J lost 4, with 13 bases in between. The germline gives CDR1 SGHRS, CDR2 YFSETQ. TCRdb reprocessed the 5' RACE reads with MiXCR, giving one entry per CDR3 protein. The sample lists about 800,000 distinct CDR3 sequences, about 11% occurring once. This clonotype appeared a few times. What it binds is not known. The clonotype was recovered from a male donor with ankylosing spondylitis. The genes are TRBV5-1 and TRBJ1-1; tentatively, D is TRBD1 (6 bases). Sequencing was carried out using blood, either unsorted or a sorted T cell fraction (not recorded which). This CDR3 is CASSLGAGASTEAFF. The CDR3 DNA is TGCGCCAGCAGCTTGGGGGCAGGGGCCAGCACTGAAGCTTTCTTT.